This T cell receptor (beta chain) is from a study of early stage breast cancer tumors. Study findings and constraints: Most shared enriched TCRB sequences were commonly generated ones.

Concerning this clone: The target antigen is unknown.

Sequenced by immunoSEQ multiplex PCR; TCRdb stores in-frame clones only, minus some. The sample yields tens of thousands of clones, more than 80% seen once. The CDR3 extends over 15 amino acids. Germline V gene sequence: CDR1 SGHRS, CDR2 YFSETQ. Trimming at V came to 4 bases and at J to 4 bases, leaving 8 bases not matched to a gene. This clonotype originated in a person aged 55 to 70 with breast cancer. The sample consisted of blood. The V gene is TRBV5-1, the J gene TRBJ2-1, with 7 positions matching TRBD1. The chain's CDR3 is CASSTLGQTYNEQFF. As DNA, the CDR3 is TGCGCCAGCAGCACCCTGGGACAGACTTACAATGAGCAGTTCTTC.